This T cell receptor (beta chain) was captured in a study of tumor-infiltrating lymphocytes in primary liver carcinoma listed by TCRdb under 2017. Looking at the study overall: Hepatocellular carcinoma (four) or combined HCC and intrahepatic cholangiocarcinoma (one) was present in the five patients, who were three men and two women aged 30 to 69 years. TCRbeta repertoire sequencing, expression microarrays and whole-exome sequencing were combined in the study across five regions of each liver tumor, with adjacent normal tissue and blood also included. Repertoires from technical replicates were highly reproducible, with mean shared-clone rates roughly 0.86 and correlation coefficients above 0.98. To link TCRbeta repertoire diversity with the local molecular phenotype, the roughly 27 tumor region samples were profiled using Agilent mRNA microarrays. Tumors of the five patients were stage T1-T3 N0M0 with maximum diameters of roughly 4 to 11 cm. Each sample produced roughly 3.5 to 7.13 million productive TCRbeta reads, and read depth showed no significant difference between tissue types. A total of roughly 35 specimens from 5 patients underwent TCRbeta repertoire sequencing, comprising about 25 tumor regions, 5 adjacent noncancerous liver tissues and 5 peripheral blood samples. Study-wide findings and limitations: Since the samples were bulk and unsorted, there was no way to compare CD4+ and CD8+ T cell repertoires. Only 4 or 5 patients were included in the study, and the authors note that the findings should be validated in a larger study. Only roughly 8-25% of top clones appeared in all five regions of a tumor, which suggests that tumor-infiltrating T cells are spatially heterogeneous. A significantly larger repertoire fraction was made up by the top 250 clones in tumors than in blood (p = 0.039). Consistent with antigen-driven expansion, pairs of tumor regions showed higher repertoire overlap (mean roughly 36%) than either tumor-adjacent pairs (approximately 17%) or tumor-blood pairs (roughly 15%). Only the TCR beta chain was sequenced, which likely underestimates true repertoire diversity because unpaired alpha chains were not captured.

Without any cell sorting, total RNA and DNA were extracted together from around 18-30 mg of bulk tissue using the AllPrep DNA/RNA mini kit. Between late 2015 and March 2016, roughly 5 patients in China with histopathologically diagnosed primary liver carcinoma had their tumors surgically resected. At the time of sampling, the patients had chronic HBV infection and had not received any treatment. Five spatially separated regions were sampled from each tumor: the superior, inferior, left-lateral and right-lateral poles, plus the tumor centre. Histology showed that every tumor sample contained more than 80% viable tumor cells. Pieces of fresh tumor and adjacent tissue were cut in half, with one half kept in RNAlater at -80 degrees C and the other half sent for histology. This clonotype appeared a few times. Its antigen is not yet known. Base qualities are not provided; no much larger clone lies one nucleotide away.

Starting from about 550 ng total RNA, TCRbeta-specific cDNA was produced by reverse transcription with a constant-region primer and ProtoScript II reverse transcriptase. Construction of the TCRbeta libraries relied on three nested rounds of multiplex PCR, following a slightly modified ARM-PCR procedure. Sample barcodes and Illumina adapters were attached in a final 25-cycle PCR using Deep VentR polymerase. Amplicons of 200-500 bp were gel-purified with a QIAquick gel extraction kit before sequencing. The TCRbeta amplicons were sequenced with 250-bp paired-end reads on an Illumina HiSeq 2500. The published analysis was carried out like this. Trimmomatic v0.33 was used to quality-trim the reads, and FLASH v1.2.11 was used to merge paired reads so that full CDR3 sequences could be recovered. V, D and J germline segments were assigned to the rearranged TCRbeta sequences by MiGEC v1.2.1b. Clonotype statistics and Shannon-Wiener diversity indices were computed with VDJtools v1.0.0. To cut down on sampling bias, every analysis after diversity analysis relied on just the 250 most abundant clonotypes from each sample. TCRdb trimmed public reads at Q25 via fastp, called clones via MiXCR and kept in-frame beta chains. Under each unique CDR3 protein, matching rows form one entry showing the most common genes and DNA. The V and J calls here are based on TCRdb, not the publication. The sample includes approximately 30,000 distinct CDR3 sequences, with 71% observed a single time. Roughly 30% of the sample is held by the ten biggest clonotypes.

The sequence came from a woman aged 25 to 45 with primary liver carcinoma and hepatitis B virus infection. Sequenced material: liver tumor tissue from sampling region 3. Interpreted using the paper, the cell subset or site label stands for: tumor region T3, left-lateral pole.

The DNA is as follows: TGCGCCAGCAGCCCAGAGATTAATAGGGACACGAACAAGTGGTACTTC. It translates as CASSPEINRDTNKWYF. The V gene is TRBV4-1 and the J gene is TRBJ2-4, with TRBD1 perhaps the D gene, on 6 matching bases. V loses 4 bases of germline sequence and J loses 15 bases, and the interval between the two ends is 28 bases. From the cysteine through the phenylalanine, the CDR3 covers 16 amino acids. Kept here is only the CDR3 DNA, which spans 48 bases and is read in frame from base 1. CDR1 and CDR2, looked up from the germline V gene, are MGHRA and YSYEKL.